These 24 T cell receptor beta chains came from one sample sequenced in a study of long-term antiretroviral therapy in people with HIV. Researchers report immunoSEQ v3.0 was run at survey level. The method was immunoSEQ multiplex PCR; TCRdb's version includes in-frame clones alone and lacks a portion of them. The sample carries about 32,000 clones, around 97% recorded once. The starting material was unsorted PBMCs, obtained 7.6 years after starting antiretroviral therapy. These receptors were taken from a man aged 25 to 40 with HIV.

J is TRBJ1-4 and V is TRBV4-1; 10 bases line up with TRBD1. The CDR3 runs to 15 residues. With 3 bases clipped from V and 6 bases from J, the junction kept 4 bases outside the gene matches. In germline, CDR1 is MGHRA, CDR2 YSYEKL. The CDR3 loop reads CASSHRGTGDEKLFF. The CDR3 bases are TGCGCCAGCAGCCATCGGGGGACAGGGGATGAAAAACTGTTTTTT.

The rearrangement links TRBV2 to TRBJ1-5; D is perhaps TRBD1 (5 bases). The CDR3 runs to 15 residues. The germline V and J ends were trimmed by 4 bases and 7 bases, with 17 bases remaining between them. The germline CDR1 and CDR2 sequences are SNHLY and FYNNEI. This CDR3 is CASSVDGARRQPQHF. CDR3 coding DNA: TGTGCCAGCAGTGTGGACGGGGCTAGGCGGCAGCCCCAGCATTTT.

The chain has TRBV15 and TRBJ2-7; TRBD1 agrees at 10 bases. Per the germline V gene, CDR1 is LNHNV and CDR2 is YYDKDF (reference sequence). The CDR3 covers 18 residues. V dropped 6 bases and J dropped 0; count of bases not matched to a gene: 14. The CDR3 sequence: CATRRTIPGQGSSYEQYF. CDR3 bases: TGTGCCACCAGGCGAACAATACCGGGACAGGGGAGCTCCTACGAGCAGTACTTC.

This clone was seen only once. The rearrangement uses TRBV19 and TRBJ2-5; no clear D. V gave up 6 bases and J gave up 5 bases, with 10 bases separating them. CDR1 is LNHDA and CDR2 is SQIVND in the germline V gene (reference sequence). CDR3 length: 12 amino acids. The CDR3 DNA is TGTGCCAGTAGCTCGACAAGCGAGACCCAGTACTTC. Its protein product is CASSSTSETQYF.

The V gene is TRBV7-6, the J gene TRBJ2-2, with TRBD2 as a possible D gene (6 bases). CDR3 size: 15 residues. The V and J ends lost 7 bases and 7 bases respectively, with 19 bases between them. The germline V gene encodes CDR1 SGHVS and CDR2 FNYEAQ. The CDR3 region is CASTLFSGEGGELFF. CDR3 DNA sequence: TGTGCCAGCACCCTGTTTTCGGGAGAAGGCGGGGAGCTGTTTTTT.

CDR3 nucleotides: TGTGCCAGCAGAGGTAGGACAGGTGCCACAGATACGCAGTATTTT. Translation gives CASRGRTGATDTQYF. J is TRBJ2-3 and V is TRBV6-6; 7 bases map to TRBD1. Germline-derived CDR1 and CDR2 are MNHNY and SVGAGI (reference sequence). The CDR3 runs 15 residues. The junction had 8 bases not matched to a gene; V was cut back by 6 bases and J by 2 bases.

The chain carries TRBV5-5 and TRBJ1-5, with D possibly TRBD1 on 5 matching bases. Germline loops: CDR1 SGHKS, CDR2 YYEKEE (reference sequence). The CDR3 sequence is 15 residues long. The germline V and J ends were trimmed by 3 bases and 4 bases, with 14 bases remaining between them. Here the CDR3 DNA reads TGTGCCAGCAGCTCGACAGTCATGGGGAATCAGCCCCAGCATTTT. This codes for CASSSTVMGNQPQHF. Drawing the rest from reference TRBV5-5 and TRBJ1-5, the complete variable domain is DAGVTQSPTHLIKTRGQQVTLRCSPISGHKSVSWYQQVLGQGPQFIFQYYEKEERGRGNFPDRFSARQFPNYSSELNVNALLLGDSALYLCASSSTVMGNQPQHFGDGTRLSIL.

The chain employs TRBV6-1 and TRBJ2-3; 8 positions match TRBD1. Germline V gene sequence: CDR1 MNHNS, CDR2 SASEGT. This CDR3 is built from 15 residues. Losses at the gene ends were 8 bases for V and 4 bases for J; bases not matched to a gene: 11. CDR3 nucleotide sequence: TGTGCCAGCCGGGCCGGGACAGGATGGTCAGATACGCAGTATTTT. Amino acid sequence: CASRAGTGWSDTQYF.

The V gene is TRBV6-5, the J gene TRBJ2-7; TRBD2 might be the D (6 bases). Trimming removed 5 bases from V and 3 bases from J, with 14 bases in between. CDR1 is MNHEY, CDR2 SVGAGI, per germline. This CDR3 contains 14 residues. The CDR3 DNA follows: TGTGCCAGCAGTACCCGGGACTTAAACTACGAGCAGTACTTC. Translation gives CASSTRDLNYEQYF.

The chain is built from TRBV7-6 and TRBJ2-5, with TRBD2 as a possible D gene (5 bases). Trimming pared 1 base from V and 5 bases from J, leaving 14 bases between. The CDR3 is 15 amino acids. Germline CDR1 and CDR2: SGHVS and FNYEAQ. CDR3 nucleotides: TGTGCCAGCAGCTTAGAAGCTAGTTGGAGGGAGACCCAGTACTTC. Protein: CASSLEASWRETQYF. The complete variable domain, with remaining parts taken from reference TRBV7-6 and TRBJ2-5, reads GAGVSQSPRYKVTKRGQDVALRCDPISGHVSLYWYRQALGQGPEFLTYFNYEAQQDKSGLPNDRFSAERPEGSISTLTIQRTEQRDSAMYRCASSLEASWRETQYFGPGTRLLVL.

V gene TRBV6-5 combines with J gene TRBJ2-6; TRBD1 matches 7 bases. The CDR3 length is 15 residues. Germline values: CDR1 MNHEY, CDR2 SVGAGI. J lost 4 bases, V lost 5 bases, and 5 bases had no gene match. CDR3: CASSHRGSGANVLTF. The CDR3 DNA follows: TGTGCCAGCAGTCACAGGGGTTCCGGGGCCAACGTCCTGACTTTC.

The chain combines TRBV27 with TRBJ2-7; no firm D call. Germline V gives CDR1 MNHEY, CDR2 SMNVEV (reference sequence). V lost 4 bases and J 6 bases, leaving 13 bases between the germline ends. This CDR3 contains 13 residues. Here the CDR3 reads CASSSGLFGEQYF. CDR3 bases: TGTGCCAGCAGTTCTGGCCTCTTCGGCGAGCAGTACTTC.

This sequence joins TRBV5-4 and TRBJ2-3; possibly TRBD2 for D (5 bases). With 3 bases removed from V and 5 bases from J, the gap between germline ends came to 25 bases. CDR3 length equals 18 residues. Germline loops: CDR1 SGHNT, CDR2 YYREEE (reference sequence). The CDR3 DNA reads as TGTGCCAGCAGCTATGATTGGAGACTATCTCCCTCCGGAGATACGCAGTATTTT. It specifies CASSYDWRLSPSGDTQYF.

The CDR3 reads CASSEPRGRVNTIYF. The CDR3 DNA is TGTGCCAGCAGTGAGCCCCGGGGGAGGGTGAACACCATATATTTT. This chain connects TRBV6-1 to TRBJ1-3, with D tentatively TRBD1 (5 bases). V was clipped by 3 bases and J by 7 bases, with 16 bases between them. The germline CDR1 and CDR2 sequences are MNHNS and SASEGT. CDR3 size: 15 residues.

The V call is TRBV27, the J call TRBJ1-1, with D maybe TRBD1 (5 bases). The V end lost 2 bases, the J end lost 0 bases, and 10 bases lay between the germline ends. Germline V lookup: CDR1 MNHEY, CDR2 SMNVEV (reference sequence). This CDR3 contains 15 residues. Written as DNA, the CDR3 is TGTGCCAGCAGTTTAGGGGCCTTGATGAACACTGAAGCTTTCTTT. Protein sequence: CASSLGALMNTEAFF.

The gene calls are TRBV6-1 and TRBJ1-3; no clear D gene. Trimming shortened V by 0 bases and J by 4 bases, and 4 bases separated the two germline ends. Germline loops: CDR1 MNHNS, CDR2 SASEGT. This CDR3 region has 13 residues. The CDR3: CASSEAYGNTIYF. In DNA, the CDR3 is TGTGCCAGCAGTGAAGCCTACGGAAACACCATATATTTT.

This clone was seen only once. V is TRBV6-6 and J is TRBJ2-1; 10 nucleotides match TRBD1. Germline CDR1 reads MNHNY; CDR2 reads SVGAGI (reference sequence). The CDR3 runs 13 residues. After removal of 5 bases from V and 8 bases from J, the junction contained 3 bases not matched to a gene. Here the CDR3 reads CASSPTGGDEQFF. The CDR3 DNA follows: TGTGCCAGCAGTCCGACAGGGGGCGATGAGCAGTTCTTC.

This clone came up once. V is TRBV6-1 and J is TRBJ2-1, with 10 bases that match TRBD2. The V gene's germline CDR1 is MNHNS and CDR2 SASEGT. Germline trimming cut 6 bases from V and 9 bases from J; bases unmatched to any gene: 11. This CDR3 has 15 residues. In DNA, the CDR3 is TGTGCCAGCAGGTCTAGCGGGGGAGCCTCGGGTGAGCAGTTCTTC. Its protein product is CASRSSGGASGEQFF.

The V and J genes are TRBV6-4 and TRBJ1-3, with D tentatively TRBD1 (5 bases). Germline CDR1 reads MRHNA; CDR2 reads SNTAGT. CDR3 length: 13 residues. The germline V and J ends were trimmed by 6 bases and 2 bases, with 8 bases remaining between them. The CDR3, as DNA: TGTGCCAGCAGCCAGGGACCTGGAAACACCATATATTTT. As protein: CASSQGPGNTIYF.

The chain combines TRBV19 with TRBJ2-2, with D perhaps TRBD1 (8 bases). This CDR3 has 16 amino acids. From germline, CDR1 is LNHDA and CDR2 SQIVND (reference sequence). Trimming shortened V by 5 bases and J by 2 bases, and 15 bases separated the two germline ends. The CDR3 bases are TGTGCCAGTAGTCACAGGGGGGGCTCCAACACCGGGGAGCTGTTTTTT. Amino acids: CASSHRGGSNTGELFF.

The rearrangement uses TRBV7-2 and TRBJ2-3, with D perhaps matching TRBD2 (5 bases). Germline V gene sequence: CDR1 SGHTA, CDR2 FQGNSA. Trimming took off 3 bases at V and 1 base at J, with 5 bases between the two ends. The CDR3 length is 13 residues. The CDR3 nucleotides read TGTGCCAGCAGCTTGGGAGGCACAGATACGCAGTATTTT. It codes for CASSLGGTDTQYF.

The V and J genes are TRBV6-1 and TRBJ2-7; D is possibly TRBD1 (6 bases). Trimming removed 6 bases from V and 0 bases from J, with 15 bases in between. Germline values: CDR1 MNHNS, CDR2 SASEGT. CDR3 size: 15 residues. CDR3 protein: CASSVWTDPSYEQYF. CDR3 sequence (DNA): TGTGCCAGCAGCGTCTGGACAGACCCCTCCTACGAGCAGTACTTC.

This rearrangement joins TRBV7-3 to TRBJ2-2; D is unresolved. Per the germline V gene, CDR1 is SGHTA and CDR2 is FQGTGA. V shed 1 base and J shed 7 bases, with 10 bases lying between them. This CDR3 is built from 14 residues. The CDR3 DNA follows: TGTGCCAGCAGCTTAAGACAAATGGGCGGGGAGCTGTTTTTT. Its translation: CASSLRQMGGELFF.

V and J are TRBV2 and TRBJ2-1; TRBD2 is a possible D gene (6 bases). Per germline, CDR1 SNHLY and CDR2 FYNNEI. V lost 4 bases to trimming and J lost 4 bases, with 11 bases between them. CDR3 length equals 14 residues. CDR3 sequence: CASSGGTYYNEQFF. In DNA form, the CDR3 reads TGTGCCAGCAGTGGGGGGACTTATTACAATGAGCAGTTCTTC.